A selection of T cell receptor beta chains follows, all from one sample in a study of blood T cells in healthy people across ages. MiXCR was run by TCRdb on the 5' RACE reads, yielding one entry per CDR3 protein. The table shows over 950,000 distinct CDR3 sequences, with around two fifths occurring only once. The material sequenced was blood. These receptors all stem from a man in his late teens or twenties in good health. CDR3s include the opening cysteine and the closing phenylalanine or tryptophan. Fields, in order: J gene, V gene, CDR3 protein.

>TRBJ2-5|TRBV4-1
CASSQGIVETQYF
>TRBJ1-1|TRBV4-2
CASSQEWRGNTEAFF
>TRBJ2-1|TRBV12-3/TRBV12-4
CASTPTPGQGEQFF
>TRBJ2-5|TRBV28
CASIGWATHQVTSETQYF
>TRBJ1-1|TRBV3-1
CASSQVRGRTEAFF
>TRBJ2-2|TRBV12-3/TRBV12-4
CASSSASNTGELFF
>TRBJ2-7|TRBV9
CASSLPGLGNEQYF
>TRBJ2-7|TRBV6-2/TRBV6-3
CASSIGSGWGHEQYF
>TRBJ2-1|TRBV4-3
CASSLVNGGATYNEQFF
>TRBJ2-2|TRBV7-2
CASSSDSLTGELFF
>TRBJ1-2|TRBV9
CASSVGGQNYGYTF
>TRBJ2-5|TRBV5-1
CASRISGGSQETQYF
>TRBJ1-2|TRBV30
CASKRGESYGYTF
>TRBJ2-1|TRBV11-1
CASSRPDRVNEQFF
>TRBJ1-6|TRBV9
CASSVASRENSPLHF
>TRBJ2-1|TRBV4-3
CASSQFLLARNNEQFF
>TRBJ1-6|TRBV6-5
CASSLRQGEGSPLHF
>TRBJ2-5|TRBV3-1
CASGWLAEQETQYF
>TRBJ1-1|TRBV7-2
CASSFLDRGETEAFF
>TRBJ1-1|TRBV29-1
CSVSRNTEAFF
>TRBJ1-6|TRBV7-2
CASSFGNLNNNNSPLHF
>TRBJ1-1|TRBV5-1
CASRQGSAEAFF
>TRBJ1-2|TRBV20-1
CSGLGGGGLYGYTF
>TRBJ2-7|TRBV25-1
CASSESQTEAYEQYF
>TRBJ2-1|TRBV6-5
CASSYSGTGIYNEQFF
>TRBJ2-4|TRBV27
CASSSSSREPKNIQYF
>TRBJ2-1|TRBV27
CASSLSPGQGVDNEQFF
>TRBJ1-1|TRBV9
CASSPGTESEAFF
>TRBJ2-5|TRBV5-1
CASSPNPGLAFYEQYF
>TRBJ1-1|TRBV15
CATSRARGSNTEAFF
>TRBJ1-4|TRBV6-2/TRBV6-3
CASSYGRVGSNNEKLFF
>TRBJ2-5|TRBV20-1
CSAVGQIGSETQYF
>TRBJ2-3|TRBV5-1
CASNLNPSGLDTQYF